This TCR beta chain was recorded in a study of naive and memory T cell subsets. Only a few counts were recorded for this clonotype. Its antigen remains unknown. Overall study findings and caveats: Over 85% of naive TCR sequences appeared only once, unlike memory subsets. Diversity fell and Gini index rose from naive through CM, EM, EMRA.

The beta constant-region primer was an equimolar mix of two oligonucleotides covering TRBC1 and TRBC2. Ligated cDNA was amplified by four rounds of PCR with nested alpha and beta constant-region primers and SP2. A 12-nucleotide UMI and the SP2 primer were added to the cDNA 3' end by oligonucleotide ligation. TCRdb passed the UMI-ligation and nested PCR reads through MiXCR, listing each CDR3 protein once. The sample carries 95,000 to 150,000 distinct CDR3 sequences, 35% to 45% recorded once. From the second PCR step, alpha and beta chains were amplified apart. CDR1 is SGHTA, CDR2 FQGNSA, per germline. The CDR3 has 15 residues. The V end was cut by 5 bases, the J end by 0 bases, with 8 bases between.

The receptor's source is a human donor in good health. The sequenced sample consisted of central memory CD4+ T cells from blood. This rearrangement joins TRBV7-2 to TRBJ2-6; weak D call: TRBD2 (5 bases). The chain's CDR3 is CASSRDSSGANVLTF. CDR3 nucleotide sequence: TGTGCCAGCAGCCGGGATTCCTCTGGGGCCAACGTCCTGACTTTC.